This T cell receptor beta chain was recorded in a study of control samples from healthy donors and cancer patients. Sequencing was performed with immunoSEQ multiplex PCR; in TCRdb, only in-frame clones are kept and a portion is missing. Of 150,000 to 200,000 clones in the sample, around 88% are singletons; the top ten hold approximately 1.7%. This sequence was found in a man aged 18 to 29 in good health. What was sequenced was blood.

The CDR3 here is CASTPGGAGISSPLHF. In DNA form, the CDR3 reads TGTGCCAGCACCCCTGGGGGGGCGGGAATCTCCTCACCCCTCCACTTT. The rearrangement links TRBV7-2 to TRBJ1-6, with D possibly TRBD1 on 6 matching bases. Trimming took 7 bases from V and 10 from J, leaving 23 bases between them. The V gene's germline CDR1 is SGHTA and CDR2 FQGNSA. There are 16 residues in the CDR3.